This T cell receptor (beta chain) derives from a study of cytomegalovirus exposure and HLA in healthy donors. On the study more broadly: The 120 or so validation repertoires were reported in a later analysis to have been generated on the same platform as the approximately 700 first-cohort repertoires. Study results and limitations: The dataset shows that most TCR sequences were rare, while some public TCRs occurred in many donors. TCR beta chains numbering approximately 150 were designated cytomegalovirus-associated.

Measured with immunoSEQ multiplex PCR; TCRdb has only the in-frame clones, and not every one. The table lists under 75,000 clones, 95% of them singletons. The germline V gene encodes CDR1 MNHEY and CDR2 SVGAGI. Between the trimmed V and J ends, which lost 5 bases and 3 bases, there was a span of 11 bases. CDR3 length: 13 amino acids. As to this clone: The antigen remains undetermined.

The chain employs TRBV6-5 and TRBJ2-7; a weak D match, TRBD2 (7 bases). The sample taken for sequencing was PBMCs. The clonotype comes from a young woman in good health and CMV-seropositive. The CDR3 nucleotides read TGTGCCAGCAGTAGGGGGGGCATCTACGAGCAGTACTTC. This gives the protein CASSRGGIYEQYF.